This TCR beta chain derives from a study of cytomegalovirus exposure and HLA in healthy donors. Study details: About 180 million T cells yielded 120 million or so unique TCR beta sequences, as an earlier analysis found.

Primers: 60 Vbeta forward and 13 Jbeta reverse. Sequencing was performed with immunoSEQ multiplex PCR; in TCRdb, only in-frame clones are kept and a portion is missing. Of 150,000 to 200,000 clones listed, approximately 85% are singletons. This CDR3 has 18 residues. Unmatched junction bases numbered 9, after V lost 0 bases and J lost 0 bases. Per the germline V gene, CDR1 is SGHKS and CDR2 is YYEKEE (reference sequence). Input material: PBMCs. The receptor was isolated from a man between 18 and 35 years old in good health and CMV-seropositive. V is TRBV5-5 and J is TRBJ1-5; TRBD1 aligns across 7 bases. CDR3 sequence (DNA): TGTGCCAGCAGCTTGGGGTCCGGGACAGTATATAGCAATCAGCCCCAGCATTTT. This codes for CASSLGSGTVYSNQPQHF.